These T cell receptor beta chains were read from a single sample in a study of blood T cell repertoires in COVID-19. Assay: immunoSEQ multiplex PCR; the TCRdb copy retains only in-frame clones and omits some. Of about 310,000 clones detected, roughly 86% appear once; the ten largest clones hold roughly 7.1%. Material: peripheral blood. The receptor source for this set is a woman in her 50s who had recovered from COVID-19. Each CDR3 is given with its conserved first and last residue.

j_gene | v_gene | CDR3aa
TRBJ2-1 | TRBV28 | CASSTQASGRSGSSYNEQFF
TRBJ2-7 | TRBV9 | CASSVGRGPRHEQYF
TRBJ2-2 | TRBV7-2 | CASSSRTGGPGGELFF
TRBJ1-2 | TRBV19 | CASSIGGWARPEVNYGYTF
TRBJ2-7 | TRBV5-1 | CASSLFTSREQYF
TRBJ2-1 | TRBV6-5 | CASSYRGQVNGEQFF
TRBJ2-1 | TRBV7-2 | CASSHINPGLAGNSEQFF
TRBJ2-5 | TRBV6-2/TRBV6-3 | CASSPAGGGQETQYF
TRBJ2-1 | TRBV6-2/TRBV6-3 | CASSPAPYRVEQFF
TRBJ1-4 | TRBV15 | CAPHRDSPNEKLFF
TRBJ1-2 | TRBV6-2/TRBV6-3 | CASSRDSQEGYTF
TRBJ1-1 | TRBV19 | CASSTRGSNTEAFF
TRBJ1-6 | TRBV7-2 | CASSLGVADNSPLHF
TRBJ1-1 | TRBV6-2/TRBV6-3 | CASSSGTGPPGAFF
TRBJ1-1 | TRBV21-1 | CASSMPGQVRDTEAFF
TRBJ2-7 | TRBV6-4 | CASSIDRGGEQYF
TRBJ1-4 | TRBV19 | CASRGQTVRNEKLFF
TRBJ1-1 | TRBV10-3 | CAMKTPNTEAFF
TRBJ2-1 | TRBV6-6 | CASSWQGDEQFF
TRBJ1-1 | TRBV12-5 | CASGQGANTEAFF
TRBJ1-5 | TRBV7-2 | CASSPMPGSGQPQHF
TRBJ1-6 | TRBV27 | CASSLQGIESPLHF
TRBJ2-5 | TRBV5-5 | CASSLGGQGAGETQYF
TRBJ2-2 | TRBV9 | CASSSMSGSNTGELFF
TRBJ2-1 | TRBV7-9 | CASSLLGSRDYNEQFF
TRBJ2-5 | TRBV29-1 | CSVASGGMKTQYF
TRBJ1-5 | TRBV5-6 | CASSLANGDQPQHF
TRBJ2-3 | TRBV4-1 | CASSYGTNTDTQYF
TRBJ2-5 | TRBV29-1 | CSVREVGETQYF
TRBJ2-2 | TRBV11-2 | CASSLQVSGELFF
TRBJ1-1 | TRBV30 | CAWMERGSSIAFF
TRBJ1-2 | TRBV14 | CASSHSRDYTF
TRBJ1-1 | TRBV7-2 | CASSLVGQATEAFF
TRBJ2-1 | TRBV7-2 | CASSFQASSYNEQFF
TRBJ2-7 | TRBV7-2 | CASRRLAGEQYF
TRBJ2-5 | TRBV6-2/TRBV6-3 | CASSSYRDYQETQYF
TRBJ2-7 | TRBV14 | CASSRLSYEQYF
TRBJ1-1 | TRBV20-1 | CSASQGGGNTEAFF
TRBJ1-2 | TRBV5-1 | CASSLQGTRGYTF
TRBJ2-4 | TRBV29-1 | CSVVRGQGRDIQYF
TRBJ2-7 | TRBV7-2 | CASSLDVIAGYEQYF
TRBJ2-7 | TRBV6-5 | CASSYDTGTSYEQYF
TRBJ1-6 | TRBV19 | CASSFRGSNSPLHF
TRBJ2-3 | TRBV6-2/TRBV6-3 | CASSYSTRTGGKDTQYF
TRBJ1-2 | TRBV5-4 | CASSPNRVRSGYTF
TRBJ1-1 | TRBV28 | CASSLLAGAGEAFF
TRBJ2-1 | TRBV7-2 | CASSLFDSSRNEQFF
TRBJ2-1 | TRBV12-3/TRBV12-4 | CASSRQGAAEQFF
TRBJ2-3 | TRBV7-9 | CASSFQGNTQYF
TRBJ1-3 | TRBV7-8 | CATELPGQGNTIYF
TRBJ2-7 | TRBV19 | CASSIDRLQGQYF
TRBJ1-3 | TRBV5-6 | CASSLPDSGNTIYF
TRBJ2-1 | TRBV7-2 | CASSSPGSDPLRQFF
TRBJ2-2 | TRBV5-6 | CASSYLGELFF
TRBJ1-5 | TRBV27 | CASSQGGARNQPQHF
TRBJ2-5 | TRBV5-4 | CASKGTEETQYF
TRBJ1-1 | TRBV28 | CASRGQGGGFEAFF
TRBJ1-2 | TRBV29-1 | CSVAQGYGYTF
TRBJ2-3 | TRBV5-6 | CASSLGAGGSDTQYF
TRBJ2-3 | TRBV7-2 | CASSSPLAGGITDTQYF